Below, 2 T cell receptor beta chains from the same sample are listed, as sequenced in a study of blood T cell repertoires in COVID-19. Repertoires were generated with immunoSEQ multiplex PCR, while TCRdb's copy carries only in-frame clones and drops some. The sample holds over 200,000 clones, approximately 81% seen once. Sequencing was performed on peripheral blood. The receptors were gathered from a woman older than 75 with acute or convalescent COVID-19.

J is TRBJ2-1 and V is TRBV5-1; TRBD2 is a possible D gene (5 bases). The CDR3 runs to 14 residues. Per germline, CDR1 SGHRS and CDR2 YFSETQ. V lost 0 bases to trimming and J lost 6 bases, with 10 bases between them. The CDR3 DNA reads as TGCGCCAGCAGCTTGGGGGAGTCGGGCAATGAGCAGTTCTTC. This sequence encodes CASSLGESGNEQFF.

The chain couples TRBV10-2 to TRBJ2-3; TRBD2 matches at 14 bases. CDR1 and CDR2 from the germline V gene are WSHSY and SAAADI. V gave up 7 bases and J gave up 4 bases; unmatched junction bases: 4. CDR3 length: 15 amino acids. CDR3 amino acids: CASKRTSGRSDTQYF. CDR3 sequence (DNA): TGCGCCAGCAAACGGACTAGCGGGAGGTCAGATACGCAGTATTTT.